This T cell receptor (beta chain) was observed in a study of a mutant IDH1 vaccine in newly diagnosed glioma. Across the whole study: Of treated patients, around 62% were men and approximately 40% women, averaging around 44 years. Every participant had undergone radiotherapy, temozolomide, or both before, and most underwent both. General study findings and limits: Induction of immune responses by the vaccine occurred in roughly 93% of patients.

On this clone itself: Its antigen is still unknown.

Profiled with immunoSEQ multiplex PCR; TCRdb holds only in-frame clones, not every one. Found here are some 16,000 clones, around four fifths of them singletons; the top ten hold over 8%. Indicated time point: baseline, week 1 (first vaccination visit). As for treatment: pre-vaccination baseline after standard-of-care therapy. Sequenced material: PBMCs, taken from a glioma patient treated with radiotherapy, temozolomide or both. This sequence originates from a man in his forties or fifties with glioma.

DNA of the CDR3: TGTGCCTGGAGTGTTGGGGGAACAGATACGCAGTATTTT. This translates into CAWSVGGTDTQYF. The chain combines TRBV30 with TRBJ2-3; tentatively, D is TRBD1 or TRBD2 (5 bases each). V was clipped by 0 bases and J by 3 bases, with 7 bases between them. The CDR3 is made up of 13 amino acids. Per germline, CDR1 GTSNPN and CDR2 SVGIG (reference sequence). Based on the CDR3 plus reference TRBV30 and TRBJ2-3, the full variable domain is SQTIHQWPATLVQPVGSPLSLECTVEGTSNPNLYWYRQAAGRGLQLLFYSVGIGQISSEVPQNLSASRPQDRQFILSSKKLLLSDSGFYLCAWSVGGTDTQYFGPGTRLTVL.